Each of the 5 T cell receptor beta chains below was sequenced from the same sample in a study of response to subunit inactivated influenza vaccine. TCRdb re-analysed the RT-PCR reads in MiXCR, keeping a single row per CDR3 protein. The sample has a few hundred thousand distinct CDR3 sequences, around a fifth seen once. The sequencing here drew on PBMCs from blood, taken about 20 months after vaccination. The receptors were sampled from a man between 50 and 69 years old who received an inactivated influenza vaccine.

This clonotype was counted only a few times. The rearrangement uses TRBV20-1 and TRBJ1-5, with D unclear. The CDR3 runs to 14 residues. The germline CDR1 and CDR2 sequences are DFQATT and SNEGSKA (reference sequence). V gave up 3 bases and J gave up 0 bases, with 9 bases separating them. DNA for the CDR3: TGCAGTGCTAGCTCCACGCCTAGCAATCAGCCCCAGCATTTT. Protein product: CSASSTPSNQPQHF.

As for this clonotype: Germline and junction disagree at one end, which may indicate a read error. V and J are TRBV20-1 and TRBJ2-7, with 9 bases identical to TRBD1. Germline lookup yields CDR1 DFQATT and CDR2 SNEGSKA (reference sequence). The CDR3 totals 14 residues. In DNA, the CDR3 is TGCAGTGCTAGAAGGACAGGGGCCTCCGACGAGCAGTACTTC. Translated, it gives CSARRTGASDEQYF.

The chain has TRBV7-2 and TRBJ2-2; D ambiguous. The CDR3 sequence is 15 residues long. The V end lost 4 bases, the J end lost 4 bases, and 13 bases lay between the germline ends. Germline lookup yields CDR1 SGHTA and CDR2 FQGNSA. CDR3 coding DNA: TGTGCCAGCAGCTCCCAGGCAGAACTCACCGGGGAGCTGTTTTTT. Its protein is CASSSQAELTGELFF. The entire variable domain, with the rest obtained from reference TRBV7-2 and TRBJ2-2, is as follows: GAGVSQSPSNKVTEKGKDVELRCDPISGHTALYWYRQSLGQGLEFLIYFQGNSAPDKSGLPSDRFSAERTGGSVSTLTIQRTQQEDSAVYLCASSSQAELTGELFFGEGSRLTVL.

This clonotype was detected once. The chain recombines TRBV6-1 with TRBJ2-1; a weak D match, TRBD1 (6 bases). The germline V and J ends were trimmed by 5 bases and 2 bases, with 16 bases remaining between them. The CDR3 runs 16 residues. Germline V gives CDR1 MNHNS, CDR2 SASEGT. CDR3 region: CASSRRVGTTYNEQFF. The CDR3 DNA reads as TGTGCCAGCAGTCGAAGAGTGGGGACAACCTACAATGAGCAGTTCTTC.

This clonotype was seen more than once but under ten times. This chain connects TRBV6-5 to TRBJ2-5; D perhaps matches TRBD1 (6 bases). Germline loops: CDR1 MNHEY, CDR2 SVGAGI. Trimming stripped 0 bases from V and 6 bases from J, with 17 bases between. The CDR3 extends over 16 amino acids. CDR3 in amino acids: CASSYSGAGGRKTQYF. The CDR3 DNA follows: TGTGCCAGCAGTTACTCTGGAGCTGGGGGCAGGAAGACCCAGTACTTC.